These 17 T cell receptor beta chains came from one sample sequenced in a study of OX40 agonist ivuxolimab in advanced cancers. The method was the immunoSEQ multiplex PCR assay. TCRdb stores this immuneACCESS table with in-frame sequences only. Part of the clones is absent; in the studies checked, under half of the shortfall reflects unresolved V genes, and no reason is known for the rest. The sample data list about 69,000 clones, and roughly nine tenths of these were observed just once. Roughly 2.7% of the sample is taken by the ten largest. This specimen consisted of CD4+ or CD8+ T cells sorted from blood, obtained in a trial of the OX40 agonist ivuxolimab. The receptors originated from an adult with an advanced solid tumor such as melanoma, head and neck, liver or kidney cancer.

This chain uses TRBV11-2 with TRBJ2-2; 11 nucleotides match TRBD1. Germline CDR1 and CDR2: SGHAT and FQNNGV. The J segment lost 6 bases and the V segment lost 5 bases, leaving 8 bases of the junction unmatched. The CDR3 is made up of 16 amino acids. For the CDR3, the DNA is TGTGCCAGCAGCATAGGACAGGGGGCCTTTGCCGGGGAGCTGTTTTTT. This encodes CASSIGQGAFAGELFF.

The chain uses TRBV28 and TRBJ2-2; either TRBD1 or TRBD2 may supply D (6 bases each). Germline-derived CDR1 and CDR2 are MDHEN and SYDVKM. V lost 6 bases, J lost 0 bases, and 8 bases lay in between. This CDR3 spans 14 amino acids. The CDR3 nucleotides read TGTGCCAGCAGCCGGGGGCCGAACACCGGGGAGCTGTTTTTT. Translating gives CASSRGPNTGELFF.

The chain couples TRBV4-1 to TRBJ2-7; D gene unclear. Germline lookup yields CDR1 MGHRA and CDR2 YSYEKL. The CDR3 covers 13 residues. V lost 1 base to trimming and J lost 7 bases, with 11 bases between them. CDR3 loop: CASSQGRQLEQYF. The CDR3 DNA reads TGCGCCAGCAGCCAAGGCCGTCAGCTGGAGCAGTACTTC.

The rearrangement uses TRBV10-2 and TRBJ2-1; 8 positions agree with TRBD2. V trimming: 6 bases; J trimming: 7 bases; junction bases outside the gene matches: 5. CDR1 WSHSY and CDR2 SAAADI come from the germline V gene. The CDR3 has 13 amino acids. The CDR3 here is CASRTGGQNEQFF. CDR3 DNA: TGCGCCAGCAGGACGGGGGGGCAAAATGAGCAGTTCTTC.

This clone was observed once. In DNA, the CDR3 is TGTGCCAGCAGTTCCCCCGGGGACAGCAGCAATCAGCCCCAGCATTTT. This gives the protein CASSSPGDSSNQPQHF. This chain uses TRBV28 with TRBJ1-5; 7 nucleotides agree with TRBD1. The CDR3 contains 16 residues. V was clipped by 4 bases and J by 1 base; unmatched bases: 7. The V gene's germline CDR1 is MDHEN and CDR2 SYDVKM.

J is TRBJ2-1 and V is TRBV2; D perhaps matches TRBD2 (5 bases). This CDR3 is 13 amino acids long. Germline V gene data show CDR1 as SNHLY and CDR2 as FYNNEI. Trimming removed 3 bases from V and 5 bases from J, with 8 bases in between. The CDR3 region has the DNA TGTGCCAGCAGTGAGACTATTAACAATGAGCAGTTCTTC. Residues: CASSETINNEQFF.

V gene TRBV27 combines with J gene TRBJ1-2; no reliable D call. The CDR3 covers 15 residues. Germline V gene sequence: CDR1 MNHEY, CDR2 SMNVEV (reference sequence). Between the trimmed V and J ends, which lost 2 bases and 4 bases, there was a span of 14 bases. The CDR3 nucleotides are TGTGCCAGCAGTTTAGTTCCGGAGCGAACCTATGGCTACACCTTC. Its translation: CASSLVPERTYGYTF.

The chain links TRBV10-3 to TRBJ2-5; D is undetermined. The CDR3 length is 12 residues. Germline V gene sequence: CDR1 ENHRY, CDR2 SYGVKD. Trimming removed 7 bases at V and 3 bases at J, with 9 bases between. Here the CDR3 DNA reads TGTGCCATCATTCGGGCTGAAGAGACCCAGTACTTC. Its translation: CAIIRAEETQYF.

The chain combines TRBV19 with TRBJ2-2; the D gene is possibly TRBD1 (6 bases). Trimming left V 1 base short and J 6 bases short, with 9 bases between. Germline lookup yields CDR1 LNHDA and CDR2 SQIVND (reference sequence). CDR3 length: 14 amino acids. The CDR3 DNA sequence: TGTGCCAGTAGTATAGTAGACAGGCCCGGGGAGCTGTTTTTT. As protein: CASSIVDRPGELFF.

The chain is built from TRBV7-6 and TRBJ2-7, with 10 bases fitting TRBD1. CDR1 is SGHVS and CDR2 is FNYEAQ in the germline V gene. This CDR3 is 14 amino acids long. Trimming at V came to 1 base and at J to 6 bases, leaving 3 bases not matched to a gene. The DNA of the CDR3 is TGTGCCAGCAGCTTAGACGACAGGGGGCGCGAGCAGTACTTC. Translating gives CASSLDDRGREQYF.

This sequence joins TRBV13 and TRBJ2-1, with a tentative D call TRBD2 (6 bases). Deletions cut 3 bases from V and 9 bases from J, with 12 bases between. Looked up from germline, CDR1 is PRHDT and CDR2 is FYEKMQ (reference sequence). The CDR3 totals 13 residues. The CDR3 DNA reads TGTGCCAGCAGCTTCGGGACTGGGGGTGAGCAGTTCTTC. Its translation is CASSFGTGGEQFF.

The chain is built from TRBV6-6 and TRBJ2-5; TRBD2 might be the D (6 bases). Germline V CDR1 and CDR2: MNHNY, SVGAGI (reference sequence). V was pared by 6 bases and J by 7 bases, with 15 bases between. The CDR3 spans 13 residues. The CDR3 sequence is CASRAGPKGTQYF. The CDR3 nucleotides read TGTGCCAGCAGGGCGGGGCCCAAGGGGACCCAGTACTTC.

The V gene is TRBV10-3, the J gene TRBJ2-5; D perhaps matches TRBD1 (6 bases). CDR1 is ENHRY and CDR2 is SYGVKD in the germline V gene. V was cut by 0 bases and J by 0 bases, with 11 bases left in between. The CDR3 contains 16 residues. The CDR3 here is CAISESTRTDQETQYF. DNA for the CDR3: TGTGCCATCAGTGAGTCGACAAGGACAGACCAAGAGACCCAGTACTTC.

This rearrangement joins TRBV11-2 to TRBJ1-5, with a possible D match to TRBD1 (6 bases). The CDR3 sequence is 15 residues long. Trimming removed 0 bases at V and 0 bases at J, with 6 bases between. Germline-derived CDR1 and CDR2 are SGHAT and FQNNGV. This CDR3 reads CASSLEGASNQPQHF. The CDR3, as DNA: TGTGCCAGCAGCTTAGAGGGGGCTAGCAATCAGCCCCAGCATTTT.

CDR3 bases: TGCGCCAGCAGCCGGGGACAGAACATGAACACTGAAGCTTTCTTT. Protein sequence: CASSRGQNMNTEAFF. This chain uses TRBV5-1 with TRBJ1-1; 7 bases align to TRBD1. The germline V gene has CDR1 SGHRS and CDR2 YFSETQ. With 4 bases clipped from V and 0 bases from J, the junction kept 6 bases outside the gene matches. The CDR3 totals 15 residues. Drawing the rest from reference TRBV5-1 and TRBJ1-1, the complete variable domain is KAGVTQTPRYLIKTRGQQVTLSCSPISGHRSVSWYQQTPGQGLQFLFEYFSETQRNKGNFPGRFSGRQFSNSRSEMNVSTLELGDSALYLCASSRGQNMNTEAFFGQGTRLTVV.

This chain connects TRBV21-1 to TRBJ2-7; TRBD1 is taken as the D call from the table, unchecked against the DNA. TRBV21-1 is designated a pseudogene. The CDR3 is 15 residues long. CDR3 DNA: TGTGCCAGCAGCAGAAGGACAGAACTTTCCTACGAGCAGTACTTC. It codes for CASSRRTELSYEQYF.

This chain joins TRBV7-9 and TRBJ1-2, with a weak D call TRBD1 (6 bases). In germline, CDR1 is SEHNR, CDR2 FQNEAQ (reference sequence). The length of the CDR3 is 14 residues. V lost 5 bases and J 1 base, leaving 11 bases between the germline ends. CDR3 in amino acids: CASSTTQGNYGYTF. The CDR3 DNA follows: TGTGCCAGCAGCACTACACAGGGTAACTATGGCTACACCTTC. Supplemented by reference TRBV7-9 and TRBJ1-2, the full variable domain reads DTGVSQNPRHKITKRGQNVTFRCDPISEHNRLYWYRQTLGQGPEFLTYFQNEAQLEKSRLLSDRFSAERPKGSFSTLEIQRTEQGDSAMYLCASSTTQGNYGYTFGSGTRLTVV.